Each of the 7 T cell receptor beta chains below was sequenced from the same sample in a study of naive and memory T cell subsets. The beta constant-region primer was an equimolar mix of two oligonucleotides covering TRBC1 and TRBC2. Four rounds of PCR amplified the ligated cDNA using nested alpha and beta constant-region primers plus SP2. TCRdb re-called the UMI-ligation and nested PCR reads through MiXCR, storing one row per CDR3 protein. The data show 2,600 or so distinct CDR3 sequences, with about 5.2% seen just once and about 32% held by the top ten. Sequenced material: CD4+ TEMRA cells from blood. Described subset: effector memory re-expressing CD45RA, CD45RA+ CD27-. The receptor set was obtained from a human donor in good health.

This clonotype was found many times. The V and J genes are TRBV12-3 or TRBV12-4 and TRBJ2-1; 11 nucleotides match TRBD2. The CDR3 is 16 amino acids. The V segment lost 2 bases and the J segment 7 bases; nucleotides outside the gene matches: 7. CDR3 amino acids: CASSLQASGRRNEQFF. Written as DNA, the CDR3 is TGTGCCAGCAGTTTACAGGCTAGCGGGAGGAGAAATGAGCAGTTCTTC.

This clonotype is judged large. DNA for the CDR3: TGTGCCAGTAGTATAGTTGGGGTGATGGAGGACAATGAGCAGTTCTTC. This encodes CASSIVGVMEDNEQFF. V and J are TRBV19 and TRBJ2-1; D possibly corresponds to TRBD2 (5 bases). CDR3 length: 16 residues. Trimming stripped 1 base from V and 5 bases from J, with 15 bases between. Germline V CDR1 and CDR2: LNHDA, SQIVND (reference sequence).

This clonotype counts as medium-sized. At one of its ends the junction is not consistent with the germline gene, which may arise from a read error. V and J are TRBV18 and TRBJ2-7, with TRBD2 matching 7 bases. The CDR3 covers 14 residues. Germline V gene sequence: CDR1 KGHSH, CDR2 LQKENI. CDR3 sequence reads: CASSPGGSSHEQYF. As DNA, the CDR3 is TGTGCCAGCTCACCGGGCGGGAGCTCCCACGAGCAGTACTTC.

This clonotype is termed medium-sized (0.01 to 0.1%). The chain joins TRBV11-2 to TRBJ2-3, with 8 bases aligning to TRBD2. V trimming: 1 base; J trimming: 7 bases; junction bases outside the gene matches: 4. CDR1 is SGHAT and CDR2 is FQNNGV in the germline V gene. There are 14 residues in the CDR3. The CDR3 here is CASSLVAGRHTQYF. The CDR3 nucleotides read TGTGCCAGCAGCTTAGTAGCGGGACGCCATACGCAGTATTTT.

By share, this clonotype ranks as medium-sized. V usage is TRBV11-2 and J usage is TRBJ1-2; 10 bases line up with TRBD1. This CDR3 region has 19 residues. Germline CDR1 and CDR2: SGHAT and FQNNGV. Trimming cost V 2 bases and J 0 bases; bases outside gene matches: 12. CDR3 amino acids: CASSLRATGGHSSNYGYTF. CDR3 bases: TGTGCCAGCAGCTTAAGAGCGACAGGGGGCCACTCATCTAACTATGGCTACACCTTC. Based on the CDR3 plus reference TRBV11-2 and TRBJ1-2, the full variable domain is EAGVAQSPRYKIIEKRQSVAFWCNPISGHATLYWYQQILGQGPKLLIQFQNNGVVDDSQLPKDRFSAERLKGVDSTLKIQPAKLEDSAVYLCASSLRATGGHSSNYGYTFGSGTRLTVV.

This clonotype was seen repeatedly, ten times or more. V gene TRBV27 combines with J gene TRBJ1-2; a weak D match, TRBD1 (5 bases). Germline V lookup: CDR1 MNHEY, CDR2 SMNVEV (reference sequence). V lost 4 bases to trimming and J lost 2 bases, with 8 bases between them. The CDR3 length is 13 residues. The CDR3 DNA is TGTGCCAGCAGTTCCGAGGGGAACTATGGCTACACCTTC. As protein: CASSSEGNYGYTF.

This clonotype occurred once. At one of its ends the junction is not consistent with the germline gene, which may arise from a read error. The genes are TRBV20-1 and TRBJ1-3; D is undetermined. The germline CDR1 and CDR2 sequences are DFQATT and SNEGSKA (reference sequence). This CDR3 is 14 amino acids long. CDR3 protein: CSAGVESSGNTIYF. CDR3 bases: TGTAGTGCTGGAGTCGAAAGCTCTGGAAACACCATATATTTT.